These 10 T cell receptor beta chains originate from one sample sequenced in a study of vaccination effects on CD4 cells after COVID-19. Following 10 days of culture, CD4+ T cells were isolated. Libraries were prepared by immunoSEQ multiplex PCR; TCRdb keeps only in-frame clonotypes and omits some of them. The sample has roughly 60,000 clones, 55% to 75% seen once. Their specific antigens are unknown. The source was CD4+ T cells from PBMCs cultured without peptide, collected before COVID-19 vaccination. The receptors come from a human donor who had a prior SARS-CoV-2 infection.

The chain couples TRBV19 to TRBJ2-2, with no clear D. V lost 3 bases and J 5 bases, leaving 7 bases between the germline ends. Germline-derived CDR1 and CDR2 are LNHDA and SQIVND (reference sequence). CDR3 size: 13 residues. Here the CDR3 DNA reads TGTGCCAGTAGTATTAGGAGAACCGGGGAGCTGTTTTTT. Its translation is CASSIRRTGELFF.

The chain recombines TRBV15 with TRBJ2-7; D gene uncertain. Germline CDR1 and CDR2: LNHNV and YYDKDF (reference sequence). This CDR3 contains 13 residues. V was shortened by 0 bases and J by 4 bases, with 7 bases between the two germline ends. As DNA, the CDR3 is TGTGCCACCAGCAGAGATCCCGGGTACGAGCAGTACTTC. This codes for CATSRDPGYEQYF. Full variable domain (outside the CDR3, taken from reference TRBV15 and TRBJ2-7): DAMVIQNPRYQVTQFGKPVTLSCSQTLNHNVMYWYQQKSSQAPKLLFHYYDKDFNNEADTPDNFQSRRPNTSFCFLDIRSPGLGDTAMYLCATSRDPGYEQYFGPGTRLTVT.

The gene calls are TRBV3-1 (or the pseudogene TRBV3-2) and TRBJ1-1; perhaps TRBD1 as D (6 bases). This CDR3 has 13 amino acids. Germline CDR1 and CDR2: LGHDT and YNNKEL (reference sequence). V shed 1 base and J shed 8 bases, with 11 bases lying between them. CDR3 in DNA: TGTGCCAGCAGCCAAGCAGGGGTTGGGGAAGCTTTCTTT. Amino acids: CASSQAGVGEAFF.

This chain connects TRBV21-1 to TRBJ2-3. TRBV21-1 is tagged as a pseudogene. CDR3 length equals 15 residues. DNA of the CDR3: TGTGCCAGCAGCGGCCGGGACCGGAGCACAGATACGCAGTATTTT. The encoded protein is CASSGRDRSTDTQYF.

This chain joins TRBV2 and TRBJ2-1, with TRBD1 matching 9 bases. Germline V lookup: CDR1 SNHLY, CDR2 FYNNEI. V shed 4 bases, J shed 9 bases, and the junction held 10 bases outside the gene matches. The CDR3 has 15 residues. The CDR3: CASSGDRVSGSEQFF. CDR3 DNA: TGTGCCAGCAGTGGGGACAGGGTTAGTGGTAGTGAGCAGTTCTTC.

The chain couples TRBV5-5 to TRBJ1-4; D call uncertain. Deletions cut 2 bases from V and 0 bases from J, with 8 bases between. CDR3 size: 15 residues. Germline values: CDR1 SGHKS, CDR2 YYEKEE (reference sequence). The CDR3 spells CASSFGPPTNEKLFF. The CDR3 DNA sequence: TGTGCCAGCAGCTTCGGGCCGCCAACTAATGAAAAACTGTTTTTT.

The gene calls are TRBV20-1 and TRBJ2-5; D remains unclear. The length of the CDR3 is 10 residues. Looked up from germline, CDR1 is DFQATT and CDR2 is SNEGSKA (reference sequence). The CDR3 reads CSPYQETQYF. CDR3 coding DNA: TGCAGCCCGTACCAAGAGACCCAGTACTTC.

The CDR3 DNA sequence: TGTGCCAGCAGCTTAGCGGGGCGGGCCTATAATTCACCCCTCCACTTT. Translating it yields CASSLAGRAYNSPLHF. The V gene is TRBV7-2, the J gene TRBJ1-6; D is possibly TRBD1 (5 bases). Germline V gives CDR1 SGHTA, CDR2 FQGNSA. V was pared by 0 bases and J by 2 bases, with 8 bases between. The CDR3 runs to 16 residues.

V and J are TRBV4-2 and TRBJ2-3, with D uncertain. This CDR3 is built from 16 residues. V lost 0 bases to trimming and J lost 2 bases, with 12 bases between them. From germline, CDR1 is LGHNA and CDR2 YNFKEQ. The CDR3 protein is CASSQDRLKLTDTQYF. The DNA of the CDR3 is TGTGCCAGCAGCCAAGATCGCCTGAAACTCACAGATACGCAGTATTTT.

The table lists this clone with a few counts. This rearrangement joins TRBV2 to TRBJ1-5; D unclear. Germline V gene sequence: CDR1 SNHLY, CDR2 FYNNEI. CDR3 length: 13 amino acids. V was pared by 7 bases and J by 1 base, with 8 bases between. The CDR3 region has the DNA TGTGCCAGCAAGAGACAAAGCAATCAGCCCCAGCATTTT. Its translation is CASKRQSNQPQHF.